This T cell receptor (beta chain) stems from a study of cytomegalovirus exposure and HLA in healthy donors. Whole-study findings and limits: In all likelihood, a cluster of highly shared sequence variants was a sequencing artifact. The classifier reportedly diagnosed cytomegalovirus status with high sensitivity and specificity. Most of the TCR beta V segments (in an earlier analysis) were productive either about 90% or about 30% of the time. Reportedly, HLA-A and HLA-B alleles of most subjects were accurately predicted from TCR beta.

Primers: 60 Vbeta forward and 13 Jbeta reverse. Sequencing was performed with immunoSEQ multiplex PCR; in TCRdb, only in-frame clones are kept and a portion is missing. The repertoire includes 160,000 or so clones, roughly 85% of them detected once, and more than 0.55% sits in the top ten. To note about this clone: Its antigen remains unidentified.

The CDR3 is 11 residues long. V was pared by 7 bases and J by 1 base, with 7 bases between. The germline gives CDR1 DFQATT, CDR2 SNEGSKA (reference sequence). The chain employs TRBV20-1 and TRBJ2-5, with D perhaps matching TRBD1 (6 bases). Specimen: PBMCs. The sequence derives from a middle-aged woman in good health and CMV-seronegative. This CDR3 is CSGTAQETQYF. CDR3 coding DNA: TGCAGTGGGACAGCCCAAGAGACCCAGTACTTC.